This T cell receptor beta chain was recorded in a study of blood T cells in healthy people across ages. Study as a whole: When template switching was applied, about one barcoded beta molecule was captured per two T cells. Study conclusions and caveats: With age, beta diversity per million T cells declined roughly linearly, significantly by 40.

V lost 5 bases and J 5 bases, leaving 19 bases between the germline ends. The V gene's germline CDR1 is SEHNR and CDR2 FQNEAQ (reference sequence). The CDR3 is 16 amino acids. Remarks on this clonotype: Antigen specificity is unknown.

Next came a second PCR, run for about 7 to 12 cycles, which used a sample-barcoded 5' primer along with a J-beta primer mix. Tagging of each cDNA molecule was performed by a template-switch adaptor with 12 random nucleotides. TCRdb re-derived calls from the 5' RACE reads in MiXCR, one entry per CDR3 protein. The data contain about 1.6 million distinct CDR3 sequences, roughly 32% of them singletons. This receptor was identified in a woman aged 25 to 39 in good health. This chain connects TRBV7-9 to TRBJ2-1; the D gene is possibly TRBD1 (6 bases). Material for sequencing was blood. This CDR3 is CASSPPQGRGNNEQFF. The CDR3 DNA follows: TGTGCCAGCAGCCCACCCCAAGGCAGGGGAAACAATGAGCAGTTCTTC.